This TCR beta chain was identified during a study of T cells in Graves' hyperthyroidism and ophthalmopathy. There were TCR beta CDR3 regions amplified from RNA transcripts. Using the HTBI primer set, a first-round RT-PCR was run on the TCR CDR3. TCRdb reprocessed the multiplex PCR reads with MiXCR, giving one entry per CDR3 protein. This sample has about 370,000 distinct CDR3 sequences; roughly 15% occur once, and the top ten carry approximately 19%. Per germline, CDR1 DFQATT and CDR2 SNEGSKA (reference sequence). The length of the CDR3 is 15 residues. V trimming: 1 base; J trimming: 5 bases; junction bases outside the gene matches: 10. Diagnoses were made from clinical symptoms, serum measures (thyroxine and TRAb), thyroid ultrasound and orbital computed tomography.

V is TRBV20-1 and J is TRBJ2-7; 8 bases fit TRBD1. The TCR was taken from a woman aged 55-70 years with Graves' ophthalmopathy. The material sequenced was blood. The CDR3 DNA is TGCAGTGCTAGAGGAGAGGCAGGGGGCTACAACGAGCAGTACTTC. It yields the protein CSARGEAGGYNEQYF.